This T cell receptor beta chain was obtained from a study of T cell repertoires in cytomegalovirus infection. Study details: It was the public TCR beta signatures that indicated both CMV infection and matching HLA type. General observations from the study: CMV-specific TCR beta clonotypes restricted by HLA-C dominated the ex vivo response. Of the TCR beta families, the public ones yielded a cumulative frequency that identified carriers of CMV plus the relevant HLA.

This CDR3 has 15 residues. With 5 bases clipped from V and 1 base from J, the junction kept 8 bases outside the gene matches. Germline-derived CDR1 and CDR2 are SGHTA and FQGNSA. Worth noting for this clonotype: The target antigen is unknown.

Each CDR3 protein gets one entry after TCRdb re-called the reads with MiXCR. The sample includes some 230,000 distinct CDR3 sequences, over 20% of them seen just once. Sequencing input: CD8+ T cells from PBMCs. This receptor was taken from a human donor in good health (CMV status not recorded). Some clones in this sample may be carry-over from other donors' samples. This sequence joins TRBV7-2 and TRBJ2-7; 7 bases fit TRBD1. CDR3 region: CASSLTGQTSYEQYF. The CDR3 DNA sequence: TGTGCCAGCAGCCTGACGGGACAGACTTCCTACGAGCAGTACTTC.